The rows below give T cell receptor beta chains drawn from one sample of a study of blood T cell repertoires in COVID-19. Data came from immunoSEQ multiplex PCR; TCRdb stores just in-frame clones and leaves some out. Among under 200,000 clones, about four fifths were seen once, and the ten largest hold about 2.1%. Material: peripheral blood. These TCRs come from a woman older than 75 with acute or convalescent COVID-19. The CDR3 runs from the conserved cysteine through the conserved F or W. D genes are given only for firm matches.

v_gene	d_gene	j_gene	CDR3aa	CDR3nt
TRBV18	-	TRBJ2-5	CASSPGTQRQETQYF	TGTGCCAGCTCACCTGGGACACAAAGACAAGAGACCCAGTACTTC
TRBV9	TRBD1	TRBJ1-5	CASSVDPDRGNQPQHF	TGTGCCAGCAGCGTAGATCCGGACAGGGGCAATCAGCCCCAGCATTTT
TRBV7-9	TRBD1	TRBJ1-6	CASSVYRGLNSPLHF	TGTGCCAGCAGCGTCTACAGGGGGCTTAATTCACCCCTCCACTTT
TRBV5-1	-	TRBJ2-2	CASSPGVPGELFF	TGCGCCAGCAGTCCAGGGGTACCCGGGGAGCTGTTTTTT
TRBV2	TRBD1	TRBJ1-1	CASNPGGGTEAFF	TGTGCCAGCAATCCAGGGGGAGGTACTGAAGCTTTCTTT
TRBV28	-	TRBJ1-5	CASSLSLLGRSPQHF	TGTGCCAGCAGTTTAAGTCTCTTGGGGAGGTCGCCCCAGCATTTT
TRBV6-5	-	TRBJ1-3	CASTGPGNTIYF	TGTGCCAGCACTGGGCCTGGAAACACCATATATTTT
TRBV27	-	TRBJ1-1	CASSLSGGTEAFF	TGTGCCAGCAGTTTGTCGGGGGGCACTGAAGCTTTCTTT
TRBV5-6	-	TRBJ1-5	CASSLAQGSQPQHF	TGTGCCAGCAGCTTGGCGCAGGGAAGTCAGCCCCAGCATTTT
TRBV5-1	-	TRBJ1-1	CASSTEVGGTEAFF	TGCGCCAGCAGCACGGAGGTCGGGGGCACTGAAGCTTTCTTT
TRBV27	-	TRBJ1-6	CASNVGGRHSPLHF	TGTGCCAGTAACGTGGGGGGGAGGCATTCACCCCTCCACTTT
TRBV6-5	-	TRBJ1-2	CASRGGDYGYTF	TGTGCCAGCAGGGGGGGGGACTATGGCTACACCTTC
TRBV5-4	-	TRBJ2-5	CASSLSQFQETQYF	TGTGCCAGCAGCTTGTCACAGTTCCAAGAGACCCAGTACTTC
TRBV5-1	-	TRBJ2-5	CASSLLTRETQYF	TGCGCCAGCAGCTTGCTCACTAGGGAGACCCAGTACTTC
TRBV19	TRBD2	TRBJ2-4	CASSKGLAENIQYF	TGTGCCAGTAGTAAAGGACTAGCGGAAAACATTCAGTACTTC
TRBV20-1	-	TRBJ2-1	CSASGTVYEQFF	TGCAGTGCTAGTGGTACGGTCTATGAGCAGTTCTTC
TRBV3-1/TRBV3-2	TRBD1	TRBJ2-1	CASSLDREADNEQFF	TGTGCCAGCAGCCTGGACAGGGAGGCGGACAATGAGCAGTTCTTC
TRBV15	-	TRBJ1-5	CATSRAPNSNQPQHF	TGTGCCACCAGCAGAGCCCCAAATAGCAATCAGCCCCAGCATTTT
TRBV4-3	-	TRBJ2-1	CASSPAETYNEQFF	TGCGCCAGCAGCCCAGCGGAAACCTACAATGAGCAGTTCTTC
TRBV19	TRBD1	TRBJ2-1	CASSTQLRPGGRGQSSYNEQFF	TGTGCCAGTAGTACCCAGTTAAGGCCAGGGGGTAGGGGGCAGAGCTCCTACAATGAGCAGTTCTTC
TRBV28	-	TRBJ2-2	CASSTGTYTGELFF	TGTGCCAGCTCGACCGGGACATACACCGGGGAGCTGTTTTTT